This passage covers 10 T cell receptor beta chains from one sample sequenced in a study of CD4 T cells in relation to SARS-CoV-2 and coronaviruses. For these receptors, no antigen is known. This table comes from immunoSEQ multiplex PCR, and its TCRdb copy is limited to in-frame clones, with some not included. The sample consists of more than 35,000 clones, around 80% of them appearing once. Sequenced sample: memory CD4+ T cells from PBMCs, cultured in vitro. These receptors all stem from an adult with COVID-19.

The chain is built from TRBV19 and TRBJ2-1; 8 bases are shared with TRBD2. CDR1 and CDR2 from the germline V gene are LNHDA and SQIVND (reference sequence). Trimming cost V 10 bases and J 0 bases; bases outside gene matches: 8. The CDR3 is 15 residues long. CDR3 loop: CATRLSGSSYNEQFF. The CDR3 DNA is TGTGCCACCAGACTGAGCGGGAGCTCCTACAATGAGCAGTTCTTC.

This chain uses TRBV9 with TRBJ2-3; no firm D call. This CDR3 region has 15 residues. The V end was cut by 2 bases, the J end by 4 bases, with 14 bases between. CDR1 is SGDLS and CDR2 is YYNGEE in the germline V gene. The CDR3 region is CASSVAGGLPDTQYF. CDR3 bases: TGTGCCAGCAGCGTCGCTGGCGGCCTCCCAGATACGCAGTATTTT.

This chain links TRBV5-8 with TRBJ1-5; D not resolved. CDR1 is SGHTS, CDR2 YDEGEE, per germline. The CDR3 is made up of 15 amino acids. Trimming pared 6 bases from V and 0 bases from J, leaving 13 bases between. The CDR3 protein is CASKKSGYSNQPQHF. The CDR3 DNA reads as TGTGCCAGCAAAAAATCAGGTTATAGCAATCAGCCCCAGCATTTT.

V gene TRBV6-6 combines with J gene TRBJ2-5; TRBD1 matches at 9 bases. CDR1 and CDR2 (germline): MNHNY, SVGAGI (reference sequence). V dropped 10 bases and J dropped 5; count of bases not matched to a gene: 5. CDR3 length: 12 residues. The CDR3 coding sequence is TGTGCCACCCGGACAGGGGTGGAGACCCAGTACTTC. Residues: CATRTGVETQYF.

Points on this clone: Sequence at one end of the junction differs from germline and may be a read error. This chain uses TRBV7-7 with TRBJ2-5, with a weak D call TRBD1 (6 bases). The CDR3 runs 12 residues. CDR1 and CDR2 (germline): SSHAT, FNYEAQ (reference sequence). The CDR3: CASSLQGETQYF. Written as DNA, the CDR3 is TGTGCTAGCAGCTTACAGGGAGAGACCCAGTACTTC.

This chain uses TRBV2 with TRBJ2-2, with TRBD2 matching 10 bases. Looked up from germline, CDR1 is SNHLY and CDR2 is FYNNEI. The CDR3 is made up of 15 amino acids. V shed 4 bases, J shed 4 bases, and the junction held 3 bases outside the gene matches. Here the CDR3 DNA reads TGTGCCAGCAGTGTGGGGACTAGCGCCACCGGGGAGCTGTTTTTT. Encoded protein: CASSVGTSATGELFF.

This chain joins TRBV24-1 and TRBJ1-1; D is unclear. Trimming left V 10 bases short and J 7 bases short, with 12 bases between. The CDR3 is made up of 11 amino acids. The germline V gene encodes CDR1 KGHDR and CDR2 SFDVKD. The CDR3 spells CATPPDGEAFF. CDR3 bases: TGTGCCACACCCCCGGACGGTGAAGCTTTCTTT.

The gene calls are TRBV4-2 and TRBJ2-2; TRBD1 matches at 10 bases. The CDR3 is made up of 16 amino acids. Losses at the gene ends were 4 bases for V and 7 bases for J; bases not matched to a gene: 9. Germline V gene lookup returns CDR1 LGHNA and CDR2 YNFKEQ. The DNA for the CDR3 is TGTGCCAGCAGCCGCCGACAGGGGGCGAGTGGCGGGGAGCTGTTTTTT. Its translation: CASSRRQGASGGELFF.

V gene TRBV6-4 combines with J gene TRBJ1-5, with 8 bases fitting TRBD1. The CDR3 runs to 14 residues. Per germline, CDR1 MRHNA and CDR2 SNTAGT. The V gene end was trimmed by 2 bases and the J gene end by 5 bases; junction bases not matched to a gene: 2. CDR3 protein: CASSDGQGDQPQHF. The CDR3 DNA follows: TGTGCCAGCAGTGACGGACAGGGTGATCAGCCCCAGCATTTT.

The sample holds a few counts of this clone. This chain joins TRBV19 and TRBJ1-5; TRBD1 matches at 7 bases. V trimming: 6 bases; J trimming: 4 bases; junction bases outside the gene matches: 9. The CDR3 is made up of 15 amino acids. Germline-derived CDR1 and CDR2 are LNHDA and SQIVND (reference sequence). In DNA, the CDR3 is TGTGCCAGTAGAATACGACAGGGACGGAATCAGCCCCAGCATTTT. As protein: CASRIRQGRNQPQHF.